This T cell receptor (beta chain) was identified in a study of blood T cell repertoires in COVID-19 (dated by TCRdb to 2018 to 2020). Some background on the complete study: Samples from collaborators originated in the United States, Italy and Spain and spanned both the acute and convalescent phases of COVID-19. Subjects who had been exposed to COVID-19, were actively infected with it, or had recovered from it provided the deeply sampled blood TCRbeta repertoires that made up the dataset. The sample metadata nearly always contained a de-identified subject ID, COVID-19 status, age in years and sex. The repertoires were released in a freely available public database meant as a resource for research on the immune response to SARS-CoV-2. The material from the prospective study consisted of cDNA or gDNA derived from T cells, B-cell-depleted T cells, or PBMCs. Samples came from the ongoing ImmuneRACE study (first 160 participants) plus 1,254 subjects from 6 global collaborators. HLA class I and class II types, where available, came from metadata supplied by the sample provider rather than from assay-based typing. Study-wide conclusions, independent of this receptor: How much clinical and demographic metadata was included differed by source and by participant, and the metadata was provided uncurated.

Note on this clone: Its specific antigen is unknown. Base qualities are not provided; no much larger clone lies one nucleotide away.

TCRbeta CDR3 regions were amplified from genomic DNA by means of the immunoSEQ Assay, a bias-controlled multiplex PCR. Per the original workflow: The number of nucleated cells in each sample was estimated from the amplification of reference gene primers within the assay. To quantify the absolute abundance of each unique TCRbeta CDR3 rearrangement, sequence reads were collapsed and filtered. For each sample, productive Simpson clonality was calculated as the square root of Simpson's diversity index over productive rearrangements. The source is immuneACCESS, and TCRdb retained only in-frame sequences with V and J called. Part of the clones is not carried over; for the studies checked, unresolved V genes explain less than half of this, and the remainder is unexplained. From that table come the V and J calls and clone size; the DNA was used to work out D and trimming. This sample holds about 200,000 clones; roughly 80% were observed only once. The ten largest clones represent around 5.5% of the sample.

The germline V gene gives CDR1 as SGHDT and CDR2 as YYEEEE. Here V drops 4 bases and J drops 0 bases, and the junction holds 7 bases not matched to any gene. The CDR3 measures 16 amino acids from cysteine to phenylalanine. Left in the record is the CDR3 DNA by itself, 48 bases read in frame from the first base. In the prospective study, participants were roughly 18 to 95 years old, resided in about 25 geographic areas of the United States, and were enrolled through a virtual design. In the prospective study, participants were assigned to cohorts based on the clinical history participants reported in a screening survey and a study questionnaire. In the prospective study, mobile phlebotomists collected whole blood, serum and a nasopharyngeal or oropharyngeal swab from each participant. Participants in the prospective study had the option to provide additional blood draws and questionnaires over an approximately 2-month period. Prospective study blood samples were shipped either frozen or at room temperature before DNA extraction.

Material for sequencing was PBMCs or T cells enriched from blood (not recorded which). The sequence derives from a woman aged 60-75 years with acute COVID-19. The receptor chain draws on TRBV5-6 and TRBJ1-5, with 7 central nucleotides matching TRBD1. The CDR3 region has the sequence CASSLRWDSSNQPQHF. The DNA reads as follows: TGTGCCAGCAGCCTACGGTGGGACAGTAGCAATCAGCCCCAGCATTTT. Where the CDR3 stops, the reference TRBV5-6 and TRBJ1-5 genes take over; the full variable domain is DAGVTQSPTHLIKTRGQQVTLRCSPKSGHDTVSWYQQALGQGPQFIFQYYEEEERQRGNFPDRFSGHQFPNYSSELNVNALLLGDSALYLCASSLRWDSSNQPQHFGDGTRLSIL.